The rows below give T cell receptor beta chains drawn from one sample of a study of blood T cell repertoires in COVID-19. Sequencing used immunoSEQ multiplex PCR; TCRdb keeps in-frame clones, though not all of them. The data hold 250,000 to 400,000 clones, with roughly 85% observed a single time. The sample consisted of PBMCs or T cells enriched from blood (not recorded which). Source of these receptors: a woman younger than 45 who had been exposed to COVID-19. CDR3s include the opening cysteine and the closing phenylalanine or tryptophan. Each record gives: clone size, D gene, J gene, V gene, CDR3 protein, CDR3 DNA. A D gene is named only where the DNA matches it firmly. Clone size is stated in some rows and not others, as once, few, many or a class when expanded.

once,NA,TRBJ1-4,TRBV25-1,CASSEYRGREKLFF,TGTGCCAGCAGTGAATATCGGGGTCGCGAAAAACTGTTTTTT
NA,TRBD1,TRBJ2-3,TRBV19,CASSMRTGGTDTQYF,TGTGCCAGTAGTATGCGGACAGGGGGCACAGATACGCAGTATTTT
NA,NA,TRBJ2-1,TRBV27,CASSPLRGTSGFRNEQFF,TGTGCCAGCAGTCCCCTGCGGGGTACCAGCGGGTTCAGAAATGAGCAGTTCTTC
NA,NA,TRBJ1-2,TRBV5-6,CASSLTGGYTF,TGTGCCAGCAGCCTAACAGGTGGCTACACCTTC
NA,TRBD1,TRBJ1-1,TRBV19,CASRRTGHTEAFF,TGTGCCAGCCGTCGGACAGGCCACACTGAAGCTTTCTTT
NA,NA,TRBJ1-2,TRBV28,CASSLGTDSTNNGYTF,TGTGCCAGCAGTTTGGGAACAGACAGTACTAATAATGGCTACACCTTC
NA,TRBD1,TRBJ1-2,TRBV30,CAWTQSGQGWGYTF,TGTGCCTGGACCCAATCGGGACAGGGATGGGGCTACACCTTC
NA,NA,TRBJ2-1,TRBV7-3,CASSKGEERYNEQFF,TGTGCCAGCAGCAAAGGTGAGGAGAGGTACAATGAGCAGTTCTTC
NA,TRBD1,TRBJ2-2,TRBV10-3,CAIRLTGVANTGELFF,TGTGCCATCAGGTTGACAGGGGTCGCGAACACCGGGGAGCTGTTTTTT
NA,TRBD1,TRBJ2-7,TRBV10-2,CASSLIRDRGGEQYF,TGCGCCAGCAGTTTAATCCGGGACAGGGGAGGGGAGCAGTACTTC
NA,NA,TRBJ2-1,TRBV28,CASSFRGEQFF,TGTGCCAGCAGTTTCCGGGGTGAGCAGTTCTTC
NA,TRBD2,TRBJ2-7,TRBV2,CASSLTSGRSKEGEQYF,TGTGCCAGCAGTCTTACTAGCGGGAGATCGAAGGAGGGCGAGCAGTACTTC
NA,NA,TRBJ2-2,TRBV11-3,CASSLSTPKNAGELFF,TGTGCCAGCAGCTTAAGCACCCCGAAAAACGCCGGGGAGCTGTTTTTT
NA,TRBD1,TRBJ1-2,TRBV6-5,CASSPTGAGYGYTF,TGTGCCAGCAGCCCAACAGGGGCGGGCTATGGCTACACCTTC
NA,NA,TRBJ2-7,TRBV19,CASSIPGGSYEQYF,TGTGCCAGTAGTATCCCTGGAGGCTCCTACGAGCAGTACTTC
NA,NA,TRBJ1-1,TRBV30,CAWSVQGYNTEAFF,TGTGCCTGGAGTGTGCAGGGTTATAACACTGAAGCTTTCTTT
NA,TRBD1,TRBJ1-5,TRBV28,CASRGTGGNQPQHF,TGTGCCAGCAGGGGCACAGGGGGCAATCAGCCCCAGCATTTT
once,NA,TRBJ1-1,TRBV5-1,CASSLEGNEAFF,TGCGCCAGCAGCTTGGAGGGGAATGAAGCTTTCTTT
NA,NA,TRBJ2-7,TRBV28,CASSLTGGGFHEQYF,TGTGCCAGCAGTTTAACCGGGGGAGGTTTTCACGAGCAGTACTTC
NA,TRBD1,TRBJ1-2,TRBV7-2,CASSFFPTGSNYGYTF,TGTGCCAGCAGCTTTTTCCCGACAGGGTCTAACTATGGCTACACCTTC
NA,TRBD1,TRBJ1-5,TRBV6-1,CASSEGQGGLNQPQHF,TGTGCCAGCAGTGAAGGACAGGGGGGACTCAATCAGCCCCAGCATTTT
few,NA,TRBJ1-1,TRBV5-1,CASSSGDRSGWGTEAFF,TGCGCCAGCAGCTCGGGCGACAGGAGCGGATGGGGCACTGAAGCTTTCTTT
NA,NA,TRBJ2-5,TRBV29-1,CSVRNALQETQYF,TGCAGCGTTAGAAATGCACTGCAAGAGACCCAGTACTTC
NA,TRBD2,TRBJ2-7,TRBV11-2,CASSLETSGSSYEQYF,TGTGCCAGCAGCTTGGAGACTAGCGGGAGCTCCTACGAGCAGTACTTC
many,NA,TRBJ2-7,TRBV2,CASLYAPAYEQYF,TGTGCCAGCCTCTATGCGCCCGCCTACGAGCAGTACTTC
once,TRBD2,TRBJ2-1,TRBV24-1,CATSSRRLAGGNNEQFF,TGTGCCACCAGTTCCCGGCGACTAGCGGGAGGGAACAATGAGCAGTTCTTC
NA,TRBD2,TRBJ2-1,TRBV3-1/TRBV3-2,CASSGGLAGGEQFF,TGTGCCAGCAGCGGGGGACTAGCGGGGGGTGAGCAGTTCTTC
NA,NA,TRBJ2-7,TRBV19,CASSQGLNTYEQYF,TGTGCCAGTAGTCAGGGGCTCAACACCTACGAGCAGTACTTC
NA,TRBD1,TRBJ2-1,TRBV11-3,CASSHRQGLYNEQFF,TGTGCCAGCAGTCATAGACAGGGTCTCTACAATGAGCAGTTCTTC
few,TRBD2,TRBJ2-2,TRBV7-3,CASSLNRGVNTGELFF,TGTGCCAGCAGCTTAAACCGGGGGGTGAACACCGGGGAGCTGTTTTTT
NA,TRBD1,TRBJ1-3,TRBV19,CASRAQGQDSGNTIYF,TGTGCCAGTAGAGCCCAGGGACAGGACTCTGGAAACACCATATATTTT
NA,TRBD2,TRBJ2-3,TRBV6-5,CASIGREGWTDTQYF,TGTGCCAGCATCGGGAGGGAGGGTTGGACAGATACGCAGTATTTT
NA,NA,TRBJ2-2,TRBV2,CASSVGKTGELFF,TGTGCCAGCAGTGTCGGGAAAACCGGGGAGCTGTTTTTT
NA,NA,TRBJ1-5,TRBV10-3,CAISESGNSNQPQHF,TGTGCCATCAGTGAATCGGGAAATAGCAATCAGCCCCAGCATTTT
few,TRBD2,TRBJ2-1,TRBV2,CASSPTSGRGHEQFF,TGTGCCAGCAGCCCGACTAGCGGGAGGGGCCATGAGCAGTTCTTC
NA,TRBD1,TRBJ1-1,TRBV7-3,CASSLDRVMNTEAFF,TGTGCCAGCAGCTTAGACAGGGTAATGAACACTGAAGCTTTCTTT
NA,NA,TRBJ1-1,TRBV6-5,CASSRGMNTEAFF,TGTGCCAGCAGTAGGGGTATGAACACTGAAGCTTTCTTT
NA,TRBD2,TRBJ2-2,TRBV7-9,CARSEAGGLAGELFF,TGTGCCAGATCCGAAGCGGGAGGCCTTGCTGGGGAGCTGTTTTTT
NA,TRBD2,TRBJ2-5,TRBV30,CAWSLGTSGSLGETQYF,TGTGCCTGGAGCCTGGGGACTAGCGGGAGTTTGGGAGAGACCCAGTACTTC
few,TRBD1,TRBJ1-2,TRBV29-1,CSAMTGGESGYTF,TGCAGCGCGATGACAGGGGGCGAGTCCGGCTACACCTTC
NA,NA,TRBJ1-1,TRBV14,CASSPLGLQAFF,TGTGCCAGCAGCCCTCTGGGCCTTCAGGCTTTCTTT
NA,TRBD1,TRBJ1-3,TRBV6-5,CASSLGGGGNTIYF,TGTGCCAGCAGCCTAGGGGGCGGTGGAAACACCATATATTTT
NA,NA,TRBJ1-3,TRBV28,CASSQGYSGNTIYF,TGTGCCAGCAGTCAGGGTTACTCTGGAAACACCATATATTTT
many,TRBD1,TRBJ2-7,TRBV3-1/TRBV3-2,CASSQPRDSVYEQYF,TGTGCCAGCAGCCAACCCCGGGACAGTGTCTACGAGCAGTACTTC
NA,TRBD2,TRBJ2-5,TRBV5-4,CASSLGLAGGRPGETQYF,TGTGCCAGCAGCTTGGGGCTAGCGGGGGGGAGGCCGGGAGAGACCCAGTACTTC
NA,NA,TRBJ2-4,TRBV18,CASSLKQAELAKNIQYF,TGTGCCAGCTCCCTCAAACAGGCCGAGCTAGCCAAAAACATTCAGTACTTC
NA,TRBD1,TRBJ1-4,TRBV5-8,CASSSGTGNEKLFF,TGTGCCAGCAGCTCCGGGACAGGGAATGAAAAACTGTTTTTT